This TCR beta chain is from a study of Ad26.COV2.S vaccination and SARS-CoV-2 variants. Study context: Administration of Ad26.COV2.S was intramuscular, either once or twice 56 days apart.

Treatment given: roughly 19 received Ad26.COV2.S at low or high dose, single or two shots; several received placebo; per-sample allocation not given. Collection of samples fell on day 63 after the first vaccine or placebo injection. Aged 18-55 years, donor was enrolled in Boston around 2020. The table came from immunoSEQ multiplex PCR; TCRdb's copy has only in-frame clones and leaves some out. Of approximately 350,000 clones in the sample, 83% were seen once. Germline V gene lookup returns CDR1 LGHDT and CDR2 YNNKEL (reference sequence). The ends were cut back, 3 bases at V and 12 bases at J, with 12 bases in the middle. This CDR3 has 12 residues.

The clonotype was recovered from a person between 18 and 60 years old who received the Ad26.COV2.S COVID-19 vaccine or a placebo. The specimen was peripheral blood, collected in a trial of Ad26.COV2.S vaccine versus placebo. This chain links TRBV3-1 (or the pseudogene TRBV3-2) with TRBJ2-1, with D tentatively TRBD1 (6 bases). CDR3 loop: CASSQQGYGQFF. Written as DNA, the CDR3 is TGTGCCAGCAGCCAGCAGGGGTACGGGCAGTTCTTC.